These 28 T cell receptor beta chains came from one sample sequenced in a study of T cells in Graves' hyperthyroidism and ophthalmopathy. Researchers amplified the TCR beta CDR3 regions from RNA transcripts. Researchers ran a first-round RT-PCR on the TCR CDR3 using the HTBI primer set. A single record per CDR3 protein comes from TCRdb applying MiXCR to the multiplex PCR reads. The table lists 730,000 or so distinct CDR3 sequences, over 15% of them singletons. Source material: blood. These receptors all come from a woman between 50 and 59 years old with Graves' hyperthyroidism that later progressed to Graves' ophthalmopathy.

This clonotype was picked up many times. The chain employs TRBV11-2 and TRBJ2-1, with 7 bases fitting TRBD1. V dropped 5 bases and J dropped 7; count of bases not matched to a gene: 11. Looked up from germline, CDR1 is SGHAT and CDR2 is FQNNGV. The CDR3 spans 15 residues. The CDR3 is CASSTPRQGRNEQFF. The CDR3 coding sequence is TGTGCCAGCAGCACTCCGAGACAGGGAAGGAATGAGCAGTTCTTC.

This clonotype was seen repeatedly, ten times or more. The DNA of the CDR3 is TGTGCCACCAGCAGAGATTATGGGGGAGGAAACACTGAAGCTTTCTTT. It specifies CATSRDYGGGNTEAFF. The chain is built from TRBV15 and TRBJ1-1, with D possibly matching TRBD1 (5 bases). V was cut by 0 bases and J by 2 bases, with 13 bases left in between. Germline values: CDR1 LNHNV, CDR2 YYDKDF (reference sequence). CDR3 length: 16 amino acids.

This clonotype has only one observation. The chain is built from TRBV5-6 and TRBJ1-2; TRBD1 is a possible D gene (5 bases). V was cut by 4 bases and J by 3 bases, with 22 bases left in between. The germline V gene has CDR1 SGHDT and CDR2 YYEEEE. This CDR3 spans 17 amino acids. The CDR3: CASSPGEGLGVDYGYTF. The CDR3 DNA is TGTGCCAGCAGCCCCGGGGAGGGTTTGGGGGTAGACTATGGCTACACCTTC.

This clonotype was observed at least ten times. The CDR3 reads CASSFTGVDSPLHF. CDR3 coding DNA: TGCGCCAGCAGCTTTACAGGGGTTGATTCACCCCTCCACTTT. This chain links TRBV5-1 with TRBJ1-6, with 7 bases aligning to TRBD1. Germline V lookup: CDR1 SGHRS, CDR2 YFSETQ. The CDR3 is made up of 14 amino acids. Trimming cost V 2 bases and J 8 bases; bases outside gene matches: 4.

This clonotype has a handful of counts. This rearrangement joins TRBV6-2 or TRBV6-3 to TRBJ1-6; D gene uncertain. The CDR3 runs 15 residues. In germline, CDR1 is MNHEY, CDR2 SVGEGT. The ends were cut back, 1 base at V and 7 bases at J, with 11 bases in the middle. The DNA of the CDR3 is TGTGCCAGCAGTTACTTGAAGATCCAGAATTCACCCCTCCACTTT. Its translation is CASSYLKIQNSPLHF.

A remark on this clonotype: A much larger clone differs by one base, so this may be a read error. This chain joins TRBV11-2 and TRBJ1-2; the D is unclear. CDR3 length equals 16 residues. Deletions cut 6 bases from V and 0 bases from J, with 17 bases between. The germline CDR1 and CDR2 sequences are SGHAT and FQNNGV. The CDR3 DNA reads TGTGCCAGCAGTCATCTGGCGGACGGACCTAACTATGGCTACACCTTC. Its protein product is CASSHLADGPNYGYTF.

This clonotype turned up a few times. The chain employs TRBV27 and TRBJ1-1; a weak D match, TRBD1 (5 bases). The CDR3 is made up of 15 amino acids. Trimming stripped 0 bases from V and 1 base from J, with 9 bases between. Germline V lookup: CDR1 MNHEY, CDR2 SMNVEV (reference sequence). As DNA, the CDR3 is TGTGCCAGCAGTTTATCGACAGACTGGAACACTGAAGCTTTCTTT. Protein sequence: CASSLSTDWNTEAFF.

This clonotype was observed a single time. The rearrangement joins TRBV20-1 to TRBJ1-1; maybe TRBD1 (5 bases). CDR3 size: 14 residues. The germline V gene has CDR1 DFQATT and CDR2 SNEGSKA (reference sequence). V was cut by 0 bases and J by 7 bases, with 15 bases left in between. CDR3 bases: TGCAGTGCTAGAGATATCCCCCGTGGGGGTGAAGCTTTCTTT. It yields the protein CSARDIPRGGEAFF.

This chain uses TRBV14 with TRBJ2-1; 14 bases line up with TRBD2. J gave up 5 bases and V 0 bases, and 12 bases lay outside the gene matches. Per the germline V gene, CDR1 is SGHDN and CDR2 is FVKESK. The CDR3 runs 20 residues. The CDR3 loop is CASSQDPPGLAGGYDNEQFF. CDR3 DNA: TGTGCCAGCAGCCAAGATCCCCCCGGACTAGCGGGGGGATACGACAATGAGCAGTTCTTC.

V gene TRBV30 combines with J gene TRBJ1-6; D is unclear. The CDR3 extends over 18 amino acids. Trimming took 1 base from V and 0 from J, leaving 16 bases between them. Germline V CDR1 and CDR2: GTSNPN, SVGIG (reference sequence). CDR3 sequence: CAWSGGRVFSSYNSPLHF. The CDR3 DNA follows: TGTGCCTGGAGTGGCGGACGAGTATTCAGCTCCTATAATTCACCCCTCCACTTT.

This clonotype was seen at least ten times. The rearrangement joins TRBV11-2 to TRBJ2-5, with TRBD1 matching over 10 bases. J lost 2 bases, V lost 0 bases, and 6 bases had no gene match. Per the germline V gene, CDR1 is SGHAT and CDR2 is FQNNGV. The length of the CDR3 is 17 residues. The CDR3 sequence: CASSLEGQGRRQETQYF. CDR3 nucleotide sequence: TGTGCCAGCAGCTTAGAGGGACAGGGGCGGAGACAAGAGACCCAGTACTTC.

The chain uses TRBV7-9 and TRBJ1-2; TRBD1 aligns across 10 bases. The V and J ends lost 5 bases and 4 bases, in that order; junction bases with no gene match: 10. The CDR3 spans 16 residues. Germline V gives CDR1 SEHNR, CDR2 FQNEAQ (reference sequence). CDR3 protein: CASSPGTGAWLYGYTF. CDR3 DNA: TGTGCCAGCAGCCCTGGGACAGGGGCTTGGCTCTATGGCTACACCTTC.

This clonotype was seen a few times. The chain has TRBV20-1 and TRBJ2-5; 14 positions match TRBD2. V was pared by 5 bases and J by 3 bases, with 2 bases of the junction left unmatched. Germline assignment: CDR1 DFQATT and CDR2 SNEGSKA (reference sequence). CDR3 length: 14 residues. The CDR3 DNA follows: TGCAGTGCTCGGACTAGCGGGGGGAAAGAGACCCAGTACTTC. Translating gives CSARTSGGKETQYF.

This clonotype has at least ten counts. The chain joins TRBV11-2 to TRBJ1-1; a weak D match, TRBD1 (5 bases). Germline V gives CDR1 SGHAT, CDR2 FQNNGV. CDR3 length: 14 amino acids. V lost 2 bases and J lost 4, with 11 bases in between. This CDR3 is CASSLPGLGTEAFF. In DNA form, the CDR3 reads TGTGCCAGCAGCTTACCGGGGCTGGGCACTGAAGCTTTCTTT.

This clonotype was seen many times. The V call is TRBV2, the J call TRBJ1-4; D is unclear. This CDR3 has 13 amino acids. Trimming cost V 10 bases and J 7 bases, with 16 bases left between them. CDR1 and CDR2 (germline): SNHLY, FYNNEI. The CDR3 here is CANGRRFGEKLFF. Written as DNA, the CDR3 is TGTGCCAACGGTCGGCGGTTTGGTGAAAAACTGTTTTTT.

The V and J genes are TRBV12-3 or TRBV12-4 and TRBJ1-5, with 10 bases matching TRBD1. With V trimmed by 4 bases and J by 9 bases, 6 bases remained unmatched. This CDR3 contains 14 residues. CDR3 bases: TGTGCCAGCAGTTCGGACAGGGGGATTGGGCCCCAGCATTTT. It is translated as CASSSDRGIGPQHF.

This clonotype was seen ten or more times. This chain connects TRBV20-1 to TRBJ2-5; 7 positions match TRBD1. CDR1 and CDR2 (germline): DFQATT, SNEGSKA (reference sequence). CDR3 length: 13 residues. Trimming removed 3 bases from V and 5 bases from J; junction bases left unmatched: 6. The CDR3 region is CSASSTGAETQYF. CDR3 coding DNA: TGCAGTGCTAGTTCCACAGGGGCCGAGACCCAGTACTTC.

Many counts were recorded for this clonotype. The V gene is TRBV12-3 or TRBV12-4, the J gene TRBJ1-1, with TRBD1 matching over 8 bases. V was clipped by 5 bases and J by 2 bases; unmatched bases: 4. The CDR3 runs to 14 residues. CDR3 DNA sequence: TGTGCCAGCAGTAAGGCAGGGGGCAACACTGAAGCTTTCTTT. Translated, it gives CASSKAGGNTEAFF.

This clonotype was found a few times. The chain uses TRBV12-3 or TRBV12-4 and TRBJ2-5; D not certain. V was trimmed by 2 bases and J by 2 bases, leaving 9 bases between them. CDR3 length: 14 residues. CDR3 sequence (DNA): TGTGCCAGCAGTTTAAGAAACGAGCAAGAGACCCAGTACTTC. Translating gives CASSLRNEQETQYF.

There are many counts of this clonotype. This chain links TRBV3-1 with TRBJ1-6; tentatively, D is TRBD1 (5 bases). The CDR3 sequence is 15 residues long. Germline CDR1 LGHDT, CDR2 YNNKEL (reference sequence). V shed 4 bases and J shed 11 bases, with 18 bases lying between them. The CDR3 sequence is CASSPGTEGSAPLHF. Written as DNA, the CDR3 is TGTGCCAGCAGCCCCGGGACGGAGGGTAGTGCACCCCTCCACTTT.

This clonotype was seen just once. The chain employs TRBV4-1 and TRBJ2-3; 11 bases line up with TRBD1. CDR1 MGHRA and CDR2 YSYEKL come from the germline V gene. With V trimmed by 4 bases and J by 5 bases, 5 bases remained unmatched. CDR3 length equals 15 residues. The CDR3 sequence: CASSRPGQGGDTQYF. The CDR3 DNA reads TGCGCCAGCAGCCGACCGGGACAGGGGGGAGATACGCAGTATTTT.

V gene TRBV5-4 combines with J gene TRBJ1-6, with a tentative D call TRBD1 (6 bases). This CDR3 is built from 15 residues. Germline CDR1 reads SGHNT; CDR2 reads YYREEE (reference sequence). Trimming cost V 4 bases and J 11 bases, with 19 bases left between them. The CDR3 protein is CASSPTPGDSTPLHF. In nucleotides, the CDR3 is TGTGCCAGCAGCCCCACCCCAGGGGATTCCACACCCCTCCACTTT.

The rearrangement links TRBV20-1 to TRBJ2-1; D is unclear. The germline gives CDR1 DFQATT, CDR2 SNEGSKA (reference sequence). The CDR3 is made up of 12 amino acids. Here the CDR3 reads CNSRPGGNEQFF. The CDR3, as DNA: TGCAACTCGCGGCCGGGCGGCAATGAGCAGTTCTTC.

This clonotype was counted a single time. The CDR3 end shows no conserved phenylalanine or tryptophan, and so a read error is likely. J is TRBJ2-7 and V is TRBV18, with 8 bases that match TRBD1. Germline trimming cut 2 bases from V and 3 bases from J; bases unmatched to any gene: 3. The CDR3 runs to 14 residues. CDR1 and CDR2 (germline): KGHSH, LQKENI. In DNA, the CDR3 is TGTGCCAGCTCACCAGTGACAGGGGACTACGAGCAGTACTTA. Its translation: CASSPVTGDYEQYL.

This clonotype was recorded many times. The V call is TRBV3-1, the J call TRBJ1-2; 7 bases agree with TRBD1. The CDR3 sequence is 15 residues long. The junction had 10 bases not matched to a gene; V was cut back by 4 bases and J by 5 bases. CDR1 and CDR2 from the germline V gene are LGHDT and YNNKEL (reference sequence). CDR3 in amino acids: CASSPTGRQVYGYTF. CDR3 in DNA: TGTGCCAGCAGCCCGACAGGGCGCCAAGTATATGGCTACACCTTC.

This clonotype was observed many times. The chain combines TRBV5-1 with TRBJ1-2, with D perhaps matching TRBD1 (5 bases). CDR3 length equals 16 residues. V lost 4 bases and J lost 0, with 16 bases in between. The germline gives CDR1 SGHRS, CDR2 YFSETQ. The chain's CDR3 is CASSLGHTYSNYGYTF. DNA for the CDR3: TGCGCCAGCAGCCTCGGACATACTTATTCTAACTATGGCTACACCTTC. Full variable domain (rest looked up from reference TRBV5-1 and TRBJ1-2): KAGVTQTPRYLIKTRGQQVTLSCSPISGHRSVSWYQQTPGQGLQFLFEYFSETQRNKGNFPGRFSGRQFSNSRSEMNVSTLELGDSALYLCASSLGHTYSNYGYTFGSGTRLTVV.

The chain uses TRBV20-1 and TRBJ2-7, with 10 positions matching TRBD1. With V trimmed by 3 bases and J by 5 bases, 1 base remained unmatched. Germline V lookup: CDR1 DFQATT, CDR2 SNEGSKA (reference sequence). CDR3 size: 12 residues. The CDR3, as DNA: TGCAGTGCTAGGGACAGGGGGAACGAGCAGTACTTC. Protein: CSARDRGNEQYF.

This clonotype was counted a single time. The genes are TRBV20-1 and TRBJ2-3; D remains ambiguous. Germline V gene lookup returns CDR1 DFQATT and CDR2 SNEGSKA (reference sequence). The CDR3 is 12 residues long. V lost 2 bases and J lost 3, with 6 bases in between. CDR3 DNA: TGCAGTGCTAGACAGATTACAGATACGCAGTATTTT. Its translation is CSARQITDTQYF.